The sequence of this T cell receptor beta chain was determined in a study of blood T cell repertoires in COVID-19. For the study at large: Samples of COVID-19 (acute and convalescent) were obtained from the United States, Italy and Spain. T cells, B-cell-depleted T cells, or PBMCs provided the cDNA or gDNA that served as material.

Germline V gene data show CDR1 as WNHNN and CDR2 as SYGVQD (reference sequence). The CDR3 sequence is 15 residues long. V lost 0 bases to trimming and J lost 7 bases; unmatched junction nucleotides: 5. Per the authors' pipeline: Estimation of nucleated cell counts relied on the amplification of reference gene primers. Method: immunoSEQ multiplex PCR; TCRdb's copy keeps in-frame clones and lacks some. The V and J calls and clone size are taken from that table; D and trimming were inferred from the DNA. The sample records approximately 110,000 clones, roughly 80% being singletons. The clonotype originates from an older man with acute or convalescent COVID-19. What was sequenced was peripheral blood. The chain links TRBV10-1 to TRBJ2-1; 8 nucleotides match TRBD2. The CDR3 sequence: CASSESGLGSNEQFF. CDR3 coding DNA: TGCGCCAGCAGTGAGTCGGGACTAGGGAGTAATGAGCAGTTCTTC.